This T cell receptor (beta chain) is drawn from a study of T cell changes during pregnancy in multiple sclerosis. Germline values: CDR1 GTSNPN, CDR2 SVGIG (reference sequence). Trimming took off 3 bases at V and 0 bases at J, with 8 bases between the two ends. The CDR3 is 13 amino acids. The repertoire was sequenced with immunoSEQ multiplex PCR; TCRdb's copy has only in-frame clones and lacks some. The data show just over 35,000 clones, around 90% seen once. This TCR came from a female donor in good health, enrolled as a control in a pregnancy study. This chain links TRBV30 with TRBJ1-1; weak D call: TRBD1 (6 bases). This specimen consisted of CD4+ T cells from peripheral blood mononuclear cells, obtained after pregnancy. CDR3 in amino acids: CAWRQGLNTEAFF. CDR3 in DNA: TGTGCCTGGAGACAGGGTCTGAACACTGAAGCTTTCTTT.